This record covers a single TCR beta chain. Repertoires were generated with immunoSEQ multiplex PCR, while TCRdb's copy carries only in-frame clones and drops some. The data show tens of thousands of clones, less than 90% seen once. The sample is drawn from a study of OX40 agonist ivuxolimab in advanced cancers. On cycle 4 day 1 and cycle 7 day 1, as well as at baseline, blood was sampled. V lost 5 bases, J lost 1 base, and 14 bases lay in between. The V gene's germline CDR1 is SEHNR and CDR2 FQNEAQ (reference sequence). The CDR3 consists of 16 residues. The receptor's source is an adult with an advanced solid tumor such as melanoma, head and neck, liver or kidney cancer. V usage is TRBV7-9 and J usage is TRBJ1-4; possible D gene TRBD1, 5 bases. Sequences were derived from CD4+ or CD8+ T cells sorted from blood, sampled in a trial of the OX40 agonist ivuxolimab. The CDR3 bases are TGTGCCAGCAGCCCGGCGGGGGAGGGAACTAATGAAAAACTGTTTTTT. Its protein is CASSPAGEGTNEKLFF.